A single TCR beta chain is shown here with its context. Original handling: Researchers report that nucleated cell counts were estimated from reference gene primer amplification. The repertoire was sequenced with immunoSEQ multiplex PCR; TCRdb's copy has only in-frame clones and lacks some. V and J calls and clone size are those listed in that table; D and trimming were worked out from the DNA. The sample contains some 530,000 clones, around 85% of which appear only once. CDR1 and CDR2 from the germline V gene are LGHNT and FRNRAP. The CDR3 sequence is 13 residues long. V lost 6 bases to trimming and J lost 3 bases, with 12 bases between them. The data derive from a study of blood T cell repertoires in COVID-19.

The sample consisted of peripheral blood. The sequence came from a human donor in a cohort sampled during active COVID-19. The chain joins TRBV12-5 to TRBJ2-7; D gene uncertain. CDR3 loop: CASGRYGGYEQYF. DNA for the CDR3: TGTGCTAGTGGGCGGTATGGTGGCTACGAGCAGTACTTC.